This T cell receptor beta chain was recorded in a study of cytomegalovirus exposure and HLA in healthy donors. Regarding the study as a whole: It was reportedly the case that the classifier diagnosed cytomegalovirus status with high specificity and sensitivity. Later analysis associated a missense DCLRE1C variant with TCR beta V- and J-gene trimming.

A remark on this clone: Its antigen is still unknown. The same CDR3 also results from other DNA sequences found in this sample.

60 Vbeta and 13 Jbeta primers were used in PCR. The data were produced by immunoSEQ multiplex PCR, yet TCRdb's version contains in-frame clones alone and is incomplete. The data show around 150,000 clones, 75% seen once. The CDR3 is made up of 14 amino acids. Germline assignment: CDR1 SGHRS and CDR2 YFSETQ. Trimming took 4 bases from V and 0 from J, leaving 7 bases between them. This TCR came from a woman in her forties in good health and CMV-seropositive. This sequence joins TRBV5-1 and TRBJ2-2, with D perhaps TRBD1 (5 bases). Sequencing input: PBMCs. The CDR3 DNA reads as TGCGCCAGCAGCCTGGACACGAACACCGGGGAGCTGTTTTTT. As protein: CASSLDTNTGELFF.